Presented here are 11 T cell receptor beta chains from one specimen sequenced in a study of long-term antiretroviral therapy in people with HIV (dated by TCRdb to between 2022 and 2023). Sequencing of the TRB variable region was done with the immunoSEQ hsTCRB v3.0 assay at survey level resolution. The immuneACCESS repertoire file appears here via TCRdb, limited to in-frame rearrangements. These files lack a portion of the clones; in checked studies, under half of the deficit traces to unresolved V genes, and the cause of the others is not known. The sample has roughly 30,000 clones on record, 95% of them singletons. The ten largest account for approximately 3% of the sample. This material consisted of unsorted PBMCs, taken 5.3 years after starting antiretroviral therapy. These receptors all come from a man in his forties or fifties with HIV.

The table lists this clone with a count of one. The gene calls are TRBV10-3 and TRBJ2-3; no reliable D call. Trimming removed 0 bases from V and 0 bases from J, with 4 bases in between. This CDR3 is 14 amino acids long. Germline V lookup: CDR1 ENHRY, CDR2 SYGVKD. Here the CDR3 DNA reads TGTGCCATCAGTGAGTCTACTAGCACAGATACGCAGTATTTT. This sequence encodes CAISESTSTDTQYF.

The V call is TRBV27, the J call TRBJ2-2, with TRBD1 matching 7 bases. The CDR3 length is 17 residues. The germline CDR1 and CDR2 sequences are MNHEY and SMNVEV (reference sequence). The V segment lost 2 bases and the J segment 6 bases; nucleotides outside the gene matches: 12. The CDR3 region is CASSLTKTGTRAGELFF. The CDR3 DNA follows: TGTGCCAGCAGTTTAACCAAGACAGGGACAAGAGCCGGGGAGCTGTTTTTT.

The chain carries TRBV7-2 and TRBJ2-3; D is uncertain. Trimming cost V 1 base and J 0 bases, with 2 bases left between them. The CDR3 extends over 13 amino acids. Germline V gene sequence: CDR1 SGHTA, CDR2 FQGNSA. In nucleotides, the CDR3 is TGTGCCAGCAGCTTAGATAGCACAGATACGCAGTATTTT. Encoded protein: CASSLDSTDTQYF. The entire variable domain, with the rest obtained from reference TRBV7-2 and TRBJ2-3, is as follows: GAGVSQSPSNKVTEKGKDVELRCDPISGHTALYWYRQSLGQGLEFLIYFQGNSAPDKSGLPSDRFSAERTGGSVSTLTIQRTQQEDSAVYLCASSLDSTDTQYFGPGTRLTVL.

CDR3: CASSLNGRFGNTIYF. CDR3 in DNA: TGTGCCAGCAGCTTAAATGGGAGGTTTGGAAACACCATATATTTT. This sequence joins TRBV7-3 and TRBJ1-3; D is undetermined. The CDR3 totals 15 residues. The germline gives CDR1 SGHTA, CDR2 FQGTGA. V was clipped by 1 base and J by 3 bases, with 10 bases between them.

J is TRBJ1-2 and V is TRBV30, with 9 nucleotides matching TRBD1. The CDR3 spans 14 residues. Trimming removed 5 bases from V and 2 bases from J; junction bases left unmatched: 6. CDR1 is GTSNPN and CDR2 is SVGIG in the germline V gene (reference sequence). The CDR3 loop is CAWLHRGRNYGYTF. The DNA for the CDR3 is TGTGCCTGGCTTCACAGGGGGCGGAACTATGGCTACACCTTC.

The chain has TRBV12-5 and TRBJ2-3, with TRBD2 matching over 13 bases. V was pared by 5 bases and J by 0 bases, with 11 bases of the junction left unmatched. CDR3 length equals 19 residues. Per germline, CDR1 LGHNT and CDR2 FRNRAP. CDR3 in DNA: TGTGCTAGTGGTCCCCCCGGACTAGCGGGGGCCGGGAGCACAGATACGCAGTATTTT. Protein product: CASGPPGLAGAGSTDTQYF.

CDR3 loop: CASSVAPTGGRLAFF. The CDR3 coding sequence is TGTGCCAGCAGCGTAGCTCCTACAGGGGGGAGGTTGGCTTTCTTT. The genes are TRBV9 and TRBJ1-1; TRBD1 matches 8 bases. The CDR3 has 15 amino acids. The J segment lost 11 bases and the V segment lost 0 bases, leaving 12 bases of the junction unmatched. The germline gives CDR1 SGDLS, CDR2 YYNGEE.

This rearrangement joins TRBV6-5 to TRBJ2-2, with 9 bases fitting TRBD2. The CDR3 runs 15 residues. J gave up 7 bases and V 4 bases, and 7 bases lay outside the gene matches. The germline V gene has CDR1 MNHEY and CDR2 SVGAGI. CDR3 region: CASSSKRGAIGELFF. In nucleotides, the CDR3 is TGTGCCAGCAGTTCGAAGCGGGGGGCGATCGGGGAGCTGTTTTTT.

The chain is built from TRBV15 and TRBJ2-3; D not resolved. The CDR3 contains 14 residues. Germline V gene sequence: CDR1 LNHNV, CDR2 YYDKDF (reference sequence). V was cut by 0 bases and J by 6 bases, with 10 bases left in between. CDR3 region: CATSREPMPDTQYF. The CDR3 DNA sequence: TGTGCCACCAGCAGAGAACCGATGCCGGATACGCAGTATTTT.

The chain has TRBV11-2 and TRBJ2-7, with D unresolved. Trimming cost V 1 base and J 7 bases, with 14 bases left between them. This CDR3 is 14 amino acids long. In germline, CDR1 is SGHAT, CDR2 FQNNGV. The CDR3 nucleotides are TGTGCCAGCAGCTTAGCTCGTGGAGCGTTAGAGCAGTACTTC. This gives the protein CASSLARGALEQYF.

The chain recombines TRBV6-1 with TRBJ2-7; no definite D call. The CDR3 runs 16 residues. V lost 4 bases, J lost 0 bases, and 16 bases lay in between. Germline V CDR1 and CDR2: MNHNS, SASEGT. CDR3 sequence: CASSGRARLVSYEQYF. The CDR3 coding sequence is TGTGCCAGCAGTGGCCGGGCCCGATTAGTCTCCTACGAGCAGTACTTC.